Reported below is one TCR beta chain. This specimen belongs to a study of technical replicates of blood from a few donors. Per germline, CDR1 SGHNT and CDR2 YYREEE (reference sequence). This CDR3 comprises 15 residues. With 4 bases removed from V and 2 bases from J, the gap between germline ends came to 13 bases. Sequencing was performed with immunoSEQ multiplex PCR; in TCRdb, only in-frame clones are kept and a portion is missing. Of over 50,000 clones listed, around 97% are singletons. Sample: T cells isolated from PBMCs. The rearrangement links TRBV5-4 to TRBJ1-3, with D possibly TRBD1 on 5 matching bases. This TCR was recovered from a human donor in good health. This chain's CDR3 is CASSLGGGAGNTIYF. The CDR3 nucleotides read TGTGCCAGCAGCCTAGGTGGAGGGGCTGGAAACACCATATATTTT.